The T cell receptor (beta chain) described here comes from a study of T-cell memory formation after mild COVID-19. The CDR3 covers 12 residues. Germline values: CDR1 SQVTM, CDR2 ANQGSEA. The V end lost 3 bases, the J end lost 8 bases, and 13 bases lay between the germline ends. TCRdb fed the 5' RACE reads into MiXCR, producing one record per CDR3 protein. The repertoire consists of around 530,000 distinct CDR3 sequences, with about 20% occurring once and the leading ten covering around 7.7%. The V and J genes are TRBV29-1 and TRBJ1-2; tentatively, D is TRBD1 (6 bases). Sequenced sample: PBMCs or a T cell subset sorted from them (not recorded which). The TCR sequence derives from an adult woman who had mild COVID-19 (a few samples of this study predate the infection). Cell type and time point are not known. CDR3 loop: CSVDEGGRGYTF. In DNA, the CDR3 is TGCAGCGTTGATGAAGGGGGGCGCGGCTACACCTTC.